The TCR beta chain under discussion was sequenced for a study of response to subunit inactivated influenza vaccine. General study results and limits: Authors suggested few new T cells are recruited by each seasonal influenza vaccination.

From the RT-PCR reads, TCRdb called clonotypes with MiXCR, one entry per CDR3 protein. This table has more than 600,000 distinct CDR3 sequences, around 20% appearing once. The CDR3 contains 12 residues. Germline V gene sequence: CDR1 SNHLY, CDR2 FYNNEI. Trimming removed 11 bases from V and 4 bases from J, with 13 bases in between. This clonotype was detected only a few times. Its matching antigen is unknown. This material consisted of PBMCs from blood, taken more than 4 days after vaccination. The rearrangement uses TRBV2 and TRBJ2-3, with D unresolved. The TCR was taken from a man in his forties or fifties who received an inactivated influenza vaccine. CDR3 DNA sequence: TGTGCCTTGTCGTCCGGCCCAGATACGCAGTATTTT. It yields the protein CALSSGPDTQYF. Complete variable domain (other parts from reference TRBV2 and TRBJ2-3): EPEVTQTPSHQVTQMGQEVILRCVPISNHLYFYWYRQILGQKVEFLVSFYNNEISEKSEIFDDQFSVERPDGSNFTLKIRSTKLEDSAMYFCALSSGPDTQYFGPGTRLTVL.